This note documents a single TCR beta chain sequence. The data derive from a study of technical replicates of blood from four donors. Assay: immunoSEQ multiplex PCR; the TCRdb copy retains only in-frame clones and omits some. Of tens of thousands of clones listed, 98% are singletons. Germline V CDR1 and CDR2: KGHSH, LQKENI. V lost 3 bases and J 4 bases, leaving 12 bases between the germline ends. The CDR3 loop spans 14 amino acids. The source is a human donor in good health. The sequenced sample consisted of T cells isolated from PBMCs. The chain is built from TRBV18 and TRBJ1-1; D is possibly TRBD1 (5 bases). CDR3 coding DNA: TGTGCCAGCTCACCGGGGATAGGGGTCACTGAAGCTTTCTTT. This encodes CASSPGIGVTEAFF. Using reference TRBV18 and TRBJ1-1 for the parts outside the CDR3, the full variable domain is NAGVMQNPRHLVRRRGQEARLRCSPMKGHSHVYWYRQLPEEGLKFMVYLQKENIIDESGMPKERFSAEFPKEGPSILRIQQVVRGDSAAYFCASSPGIGVTEAFFGQGTRLTVV.